This T cell receptor (beta chain) was identified in a study of cytomegalovirus exposure and HLA in healthy donors. Study conclusions and caveats: The study had only CMV serostatus as immune exposure information.

On this clone itself: Antigen unknown. The same CDR3 also results from other DNA sequences found in this sample.

13 Jbeta primers and 60 Vbeta primers were used for the PCR. Clones were sequenced by immunoSEQ multiplex PCR, and TCRdb holds only the in-frame ones, with some missing. This repertoire shows 100,000 to 150,000 clones, 65% to 80% found once; its top ten account for less than 15%. The CDR3 covers 12 residues. V shed 2 bases and J shed 7 bases, with 6 bases lying between them. In germline, CDR1 is GTSNPN, CDR2 SVGIG (reference sequence). Sequenced material: PBMCs. The chain recombines TRBV30 with TRBJ1-6; weak D call: TRBD1 (5 bases). This receptor was obtained from a woman in her sixties in good health and CMV-seropositive. The CDR3: CAWSRGNSPLHF. CDR3 DNA sequence: TGTGCCTGGAGTCGGGGGAATTCACCCCTCCACTTT. Full variable domain (remainder filled in from reference TRBV30 and TRBJ1-6): SQTIHQWPATLVQPVGSPLSLECTVEGTSNPNLYWYRQAAGRGLQLLFYSVGIGQISSEVPQNLSASRPQDRQFILSSKKLLLSDSGFYLCAWSRGNSPLHFGNGTRLTVT.